A single sample gave rise to the 12 T cell receptor beta chains below, sequenced in a study of blood T cell repertoires in COVID-19. The assay was immunoSEQ multiplex PCR, and TCRdb's table has in-frame clones only and misses some. The data contain approximately 320,000 clones, 90% of them singletons. Sequenced: PBMCs or T cells enriched from blood (not recorded which). The receptor set was obtained from a man aged 60 to 75 who had recovered from COVID-19.

The J gene is TRBJ1-1, the V gene TRBV15; D may be TRBD1 (6 bases). The germline V gene has CDR1 LNHNV and CDR2 YYDKDF (reference sequence). With 3 bases removed from V and 1 base from J, the gap between germline ends came to 9 bases. The CDR3 runs to 14 residues. The CDR3 DNA is TGTGCCACCAGCAGTTTACAGGGGAACACTGAAGCTTTCTTT. It yields the protein CATSSLQGNTEAFF.

The V call is TRBV7-6, the J call TRBJ2-3; 11 positions match TRBD2. J was trimmed by 3 bases and V by 0 bases; bases with no gene match: 8. Germline V lookup: CDR1 SGHVS, CDR2 FNYEAQ. This CDR3 comprises 18 residues. CDR3 DNA sequence: TGTGCCAGCAGCTTAGCTTGGATAGCGGGGGGGAGGACAGATACGCAGTATTTT. Protein: CASSLAWIAGGRTDTQYF.

The chain recombines TRBV6-2 or TRBV6-3 with TRBJ2-3; tentative D call: TRBD2 (6 bases). CDR3 length: 14 amino acids. The V and J ends lost 3 bases and 3 bases respectively, with 10 bases between them. The germline gives CDR1 MNHEY, CDR2 SVGEGT. CDR3: CASSYSGGTDTQYF. The CDR3, as DNA: TGTGCCAGCAGTTATTCCGGGGGAACAGATACGCAGTATTTT.

The chain uses TRBV20-1 and TRBJ2-1; a possible D gene is TRBD1 (6 bases). V dropped 2 bases and J dropped 16 bases, with 15 bases sitting between them. Per the germline V gene, CDR1 is DFQATT and CDR2 is SNEGSKA (reference sequence). This CDR3 region has 11 residues. CDR3 sequence: CSARWGPQCFF. The CDR3 DNA follows: TGCAGTGCTAGATGGGGGCCTCAGTGTTTCTTC.

This chain uses TRBV7-9 with TRBJ2-3; D is unresolved. The germline gives CDR1 SEHNR, CDR2 FQNEAQ (reference sequence). The CDR3 spans 12 residues. CDR3 residues: CASLEGTDTQYF. The DNA for the CDR3 is TGTGCGTCCCTCGAGGGCACAGATACGCAGTATTTT.

This chain joins TRBV30 and TRBJ2-3, with 7 bases lining up with TRBD1. This CDR3 is built from 15 residues. Germline V gives CDR1 GTSNPN, CDR2 SVGIG (reference sequence). Germline trimming cut 1 base from V and 2 bases from J; bases unmatched to any gene: 6. The CDR3 is CAWSATGHPTDTQYF. DNA for the CDR3: TGTGCCTGGAGTGCGACAGGGCACCCCACAGATACGCAGTATTTT.

The V call is TRBV9, the J call TRBJ2-1; 7 bases line up with TRBD1. Trimming took 0 bases from V and 4 from J; bases not matched to a gene: 4. Germline CDR1 SGDLS, CDR2 YYNGEE. The CDR3 has 15 amino acids. CDR3 nucleotide sequence: TGTGCCAGCAGCGTAGAGGGGGCCGTATACAATGAGCAGTTCTTC. Amino acids: CASSVEGAVYNEQFF.

The chain couples TRBV12-3 or TRBV12-4 to TRBJ1-6; the match to TRBD1 covers 9 bases. The CDR3 sequence is 13 residues long. The ends lost 6 bases at V and 14 bases at J; junction bases unmatched: 8. CDR3 nucleotides: TGTGCCAGCAGAGGACAGGGGATTCGGGCCCTCCACTTT. Protein sequence: CASRGQGIRALHF.

This chain links TRBV3-1 (or the pseudogene TRBV3-2) with TRBJ1-3, with no clear D. This CDR3 contains 14 residues. V was cut by 4 bases and J by 0 bases, with 7 bases left in between. Germline CDR1 and CDR2: LGHDT and YNNKEL (reference sequence). The CDR3 protein is CASSPPGSGNTIYF. The DNA of the CDR3 is TGTGCCAGCAGCCCCCCGGGCTCTGGAAACACCATATATTTT.

J is TRBJ2-2 and V is TRBV30; possibly TRBD2 for D (6 bases). Deletions cut 0 bases from V and 3 bases from J, with 11 bases between. The CDR3 contains 15 residues. The germline V gene encodes CDR1 GTSNPN and CDR2 SVGIG (reference sequence). The CDR3 DNA follows: TGTGCCTGGAGTGTATCTGGGACTTACACCGGGGAGCTGTTTTTT. The encoded protein is CAWSVSGTYTGELFF.

CDR3 in DNA: TGTGCCAGCAGTCCGGGACAGGGAGACTATGGCTACACCTTC. Encoded protein: CASSPGQGDYGYTF. The chain employs TRBV3-1 (or the pseudogene TRBV3-2) and TRBJ1-2, with 9 bases that match TRBD1. The CDR3 spans 14 residues. Germline V CDR1 and CDR2: LGHDT, YNNKEL (reference sequence). V lost 6 bases and J lost 3; bases outside the gene matches: 5.

The DNA of the CDR3 is TGTGCCAGCAGCCCACACCGACTTACCATCTATGGCTACACCTTC. Amino acid sequence: CASSPHRLTIYGYTF. The V and J genes are TRBV11-3 and TRBJ1-2; D unclear. The V end was cut by 5 bases, the J end by 4 bases, with 17 bases between. CDR3 size: 15 residues. Germline CDR1 is SGHNT and CDR2 is YENEEA.